This T cell receptor beta chain was sequenced for a study of blood T cell repertoires in COVID-19. The wider study: Sites in the United States, Italy and Spain provided acute and convalescent COVID-19 samples.

The CDR3 has 14 residues. V trimming: 4 bases; J trimming: 3 bases; junction bases outside the gene matches: 7. The germline V gene has CDR1 SGHKS and CDR2 YYEKEE (reference sequence). Authors' data handling: How many nucleated cells were present was estimated from reference gene primer amplification. TCRdb keeps only in-frame clones here, not all; method: immunoSEQ multiplex PCR. V and J calls plus clone size are reproduced from that table; the DNA served to infer D and trimming. The data hold about 47,000 clones, with roughly 89% observed a single time. This clone was observed once. This sequence originates from a man between 60 and 75 years old with active COVID-19. The gene calls are TRBV5-5 and TRBJ2-7; TRBD1 aligns across 7 bases. Sequencing used peripheral blood. The CDR3 region is CASSRPGTVYEQYF. The CDR3 DNA is TGTGCCAGCAGCCGCCCCGGGACAGTCTACGAGCAGTACTTC.